Below, 18 T cell receptor beta chains from the same sample are listed, as sequenced in a study of blood T cell repertoires in COVID-19. The table came from immunoSEQ multiplex PCR; TCRdb's copy has only in-frame clones and leaves some out. The sample lists 25,000 to 30,000 clones, around four fifths occurring once. The specimen sequenced was peripheral blood. The receptors shown here come from a man older than 75 with active or convalescent COVID-19.

The chain recombines TRBV7-9 with TRBJ1-1, with unresolved D. V was cut by 3 bases and J by 4 bases, with 18 bases left in between. This CDR3 spans 16 amino acids. Germline V CDR1 and CDR2: SEHNR, FQNEAQ (reference sequence). The CDR3: CASSFVPGLMGTEAFF. The CDR3 DNA sequence: TGTGCCAGCAGCTTCGTACCCGGACTTATGGGCACTGAAGCTTTCTTT.

The chain combines TRBV7-2 with TRBJ2-5, with 7 bases identical to TRBD1. V shed 4 bases and J 3 bases; nucleotides not matched to a gene: 5. CDR1 is SGHTA, CDR2 FQGNSA, per germline. The CDR3 extends over 14 amino acids. CDR3 in amino acids: CASSSPGQEETQYF. The CDR3 region has the DNA TGTGCCAGCAGCTCACCCGGACAGGAAGAGACCCAGTACTTC. Full variable domain (rest looked up from reference TRBV7-2 and TRBJ2-5): GAGVSQSPSNKVTEKGKDVELRCDPISGHTALYWYRQSLGQGLEFLIYFQGNSAPDKSGLPSDRFSAERTGGSVSTLTIQRTQQEDSAVYLCASSSPGQEETQYFGPGTRLLVL.

The chain combines TRBV3-1 (or the pseudogene TRBV3-2) with TRBJ1-5, with 10 nucleotides matching TRBD1. This CDR3 is 16 amino acids long. CDR1 and CDR2 from the germline V gene are LGHDT and YNNKEL (reference sequence). The V and J ends lost 1 base and 4 bases, in that order; junction bases with no gene match: 4. Here the CDR3 DNA reads TGTGCCAGCAGCCAAGGTCCGGGACAGGGGAATCAGCCCCAGCATTTT. Its translation is CASSQGPGQGNQPQHF.

The chain links TRBV5-1 to TRBJ1-3; no clear D. Germline V CDR1 and CDR2: SGHRS, YFSETQ. CDR3 length: 14 residues. V was clipped by 5 bases and J by 2 bases, with 11 bases between them. CDR3 DNA sequence: TGCGCCAGCAGAGAGGGATTCACTGGAAACACCATATATTTT. As protein: CASREGFTGNTIYF.

CDR3 DNA sequence: TGCGCCAGCAGCTCTTCCGGCGGGGGGGTCAGTTCACCCCTCCACTTT. Encoded protein: CASSSSGGGVSSPLHF. The chain has TRBV5-1 and TRBJ1-6; tentative D call: TRBD1 (5 bases). Germline CDR1 and CDR2: SGHRS and YFSETQ. The CDR3 contains 16 residues. With 3 bases removed from V and 9 bases from J, the gap between germline ends came to 19 bases.

The gene calls are TRBV5-1 and TRBJ1-1; 8 bases line up with TRBD1. The germline V gene encodes CDR1 SGHRS and CDR2 YFSETQ. This CDR3 comprises 14 residues. The junction had 5 bases not matched to a gene; V was cut back by 3 bases and J by 4 bases. CDR3 DNA: TGCGCCAGCAGCTCCCGGACAGGGACCACTGAAGCTTTCTTT. It is translated as CASSSRTGTTEAFF.

The V gene is TRBV6-4, the J gene TRBJ2-5; possibly TRBD1 for D (6 bases). The germline V gene encodes CDR1 MRHNA and CDR2 SNTAGT. The CDR3 loop spans 14 amino acids. The germline V and J ends were trimmed by 2 bases and 3 bases, with 10 bases remaining between them. The CDR3 region has the DNA TGTGCCAGCAGTGACGAGTCAGGGGAAGAGACCCAGTACTTC. It specifies CASSDESGEETQYF.

This chain uses TRBV7-6 with TRBJ2-7, with 9 bases lining up with TRBD1. V shed 0 bases, J shed 3 bases, and the junction held 12 bases outside the gene matches. Germline V CDR1 and CDR2: SGHVS, FNYEAQ. This CDR3 contains 18 residues. The DNA for the CDR3 is TGTGCCAGCAGCTTAGCGCCGGTCGGACAGGGGCCTTACTACGAGCAGTACTTC. It translates to CASSLAPVGQGPYYEQYF.

This clone has just a few counts. This rearrangement joins TRBV24-1 to TRBJ1-1; 7 bases fit TRBD1. Germline CDR1 and CDR2: KGHDR and SFDVKD. Unmatched junction bases numbered 6, after V lost 3 bases and J lost 9 bases. The CDR3 contains 13 residues. CDR3 DNA sequence: TGTGCCACCAGTGATGGGGACAGCTTACAAGCTTTCTTT. Protein sequence: CATSDGDSLQAFF.

This clone was observed once. The chain uses TRBV5-4 and TRBJ2-7; D perhaps matches TRBD2 (5 bases). This CDR3 has 15 residues. CDR1 is SGHNT and CDR2 is YYREEE in the germline V gene (reference sequence). Trimming left V 1 base short and J 5 bases short, with 16 bases between. The CDR3 spells CASSLRAAGQNEQYF. CDR3 in DNA: TGTGCCAGCAGCTTGCGGGCCGCGGGCCAGAACGAGCAGTACTTC.

The V call is TRBV28, the J call TRBJ2-7; D perhaps matches TRBD2 (6 bases). V lost 2 bases and J lost 6, with 11 bases in between. Germline-derived CDR1 and CDR2 are MDHEN and SYDVKM. The CDR3 consists of 13 residues. This CDR3 is CASSLGRELEQYF. The CDR3 DNA follows: TGTGCCAGCAGTTTAGGACGGGAGCTCGAGCAGTACTTC.

This chain links TRBV28 with TRBJ2-1; 12 nucleotides line up with TRBD2. The germline gives CDR1 MDHEN, CDR2 SYDVKM. V lost 10 bases, J lost 3 bases, and 4 bases stayed unmatched. CDR3 length: 14 amino acids. DNA of the CDR3: TGTGCCACGGGGGGACTAGCGGGCTACAATGAGCAGTTCTTC. Translating gives CATGGLAGYNEQFF.

This rearrangement joins TRBV19 to TRBJ2-3; D may be TRBD2 (7 bases). Trimming removed 7 bases from V and 5 bases from J, with 19 bases in between. The CDR3 has 15 amino acids. The V gene's germline CDR1 is LNHDA and CDR2 SQIVND (reference sequence). Here the CDR3 DNA reads TGTGCCAGTACCCCGAGGGGGGGGGCGAAAGATACGCAGTATTTT. Translation: CASTPRGGAKDTQYF.

A few counts support this clone. The chain joins TRBV3-1 (or the pseudogene TRBV3-2) to TRBJ2-1; D unresolved. V lost 1 base and J lost 12, with 10 bases in between. The germline V gene has CDR1 LGHDT and CDR2 YNNKEL (reference sequence). The CDR3 loop spans 12 amino acids. The CDR3 sequence: CASSQVSSSQFF. CDR3 nucleotide sequence: TGTGCCAGCAGCCAAGTTTCTAGTTCGCAGTTCTTC.

The V and J genes are TRBV19 and TRBJ1-1; TRBD1 agrees at 7 bases. The CDR3 totals 12 residues. Looked up from germline, CDR1 is LNHDA and CDR2 is SQIVND (reference sequence). V gave up 10 bases and J gave up 4 bases; unmatched junction bases: 6. CDR3 region: CATKQGITEAFF. The CDR3 coding sequence is TGTGCCACTAAACAGGGGATCACTGAAGCTTTCTTT.

The rearrangement joins TRBV7-8 to TRBJ1-1; D might be TRBD1 (6 bases). The germline V gene has CDR1 SGHVS and CDR2 FQNEAQ. The CDR3 sequence is 16 residues long. V was pared by 1 base and J by 2 bases, with 14 bases between. The CDR3 region has the DNA TGTGCCAGCAGCTTAGATTTCAGGGGCGGAAACACTGAAGCTTTCTTT. Translating it yields CASSLDFRGGNTEAFF.

The chain uses TRBV3-1 (or the pseudogene TRBV3-2) and TRBJ2-2; 13 bases fit TRBD2. Germline values: CDR1 LGHDT, CDR2 YNNKEL (reference sequence). The CDR3 has 19 amino acids. V was clipped by 4 bases and J by 2 bases; unmatched bases: 10. The CDR3 bases are TGTGCCAGCAGCCCTACCCGGACTAGCGGGGGCGATAACACCGGGGAGCTGTTTTTT. Its protein product is CASSPTRTSGGDNTGELFF.

The chain links TRBV18 to TRBJ2-7, with TRBD2 matching over 9 bases. The CDR3 loop spans 17 amino acids. The V and J ends lost 3 bases and 4 bases, in that order; junction bases with no gene match: 13. Germline CDR1 and CDR2: KGHSH and LQKENI. The CDR3 nucleotides read TGTGCCAGCTCACCGCCGGGGGCCGGCGGGGGGGCATACGAGCAGTACTTC. Its protein is CASSPPGAGGGAYEQYF.